The 26 T cell receptor beta chains presented below share a single source sample, sequenced in a study of CD8+CD57+ T cells in acquired aplastic anemia. According to the study, genomic DNA was the template for TCR beta VDJ and CDR3 profiling. MiXCR, run by TCRdb on the reads, gives a single entry per CDR3 protein. The data hold 150,000 to 200,000 distinct CDR3 sequences, with 40% to 55% observed a single time. Before being chosen for sequencing, patients had shown CD8+CD57+ cell expansion by flow cytometry. The source material was sorted CD4+, CD8+, or CD8+CD57+ T cells (not recorded which) from PBMCs. The receptors were sampled from a human donor with aplastic anemia.

Ten or more counts support this clonotype. V and J are TRBV6-5 and TRBJ1-6, with a weak D call TRBD1 (5 bases). Germline CDR1 reads MNHEY; CDR2 reads SVGAGI. Trimming removed 4 bases from V and 10 bases from J, with 17 bases in between. The CDR3 runs 15 residues. The DNA for the CDR3 is TGTGCCAGCAGTTTAACGGGGCCAACGGGGTCACCCCTCCACTTT. It encodes CASSLTGPTGSPLHF.

The sample holds many counts of this clonotype. CDR3 bases: TGTGCCACCAGCAGAGATCCGGGGCGAAGCTACGAGCAGTACTTC. Translated: CATSRDPGRSYEQYF. The chain links TRBV15 to TRBJ2-7; D is tentatively TRBD1 or TRBD2 (5 bases each). The germline V and J ends were trimmed by 0 bases and 3 bases, with 12 bases remaining between them. Germline CDR1 and CDR2: LNHNV and YYDKDF (reference sequence). The CDR3 sequence is 15 residues long.

This clonotype was counted at least ten times. V gene TRBV3-1 combines with J gene TRBJ1-1, with unresolved D. V was clipped by 1 base and J by 10 bases, with 16 bases between them. There are 14 residues in the CDR3. Looked up from germline, CDR1 is LGHDT and CDR2 is YNNKEL (reference sequence). CDR3 bases: TGTGCCAGCAGCCAAGCCCTGGAGAATTCCGGAGCTTTCTTT. Its protein product is CASSQALENSGAFF.

This clonotype was counted a single time. The gene calls are TRBV10-2 and TRBJ1-3, with D unresolved. The length of the CDR3 is 12 residues. V shed 6 bases and J shed 4 bases, with 7 bases lying between them. Germline V gene sequence: CDR1 WSHSY, CDR2 SAAADI. In DNA, the CDR3 is TGCGCCAGCAGGGTACCCGGAAACACCATATATTTT. Translating gives CASRVPGNTIYF.

The chain combines TRBV19 with TRBJ1-5; D is undetermined. V was shortened by 3 bases and J by 3 bases, with 12 bases between the two germline ends. The CDR3 is 15 residues long. Germline V gene sequence: CDR1 LNHDA, CDR2 SQIVND (reference sequence). The CDR3 nucleotides are TGTGCCAGTAGTATGGACGCTTCGAACAATCAGCCCCAGCATTTT. Translated: CASSMDASNNQPQHF.

This chain uses TRBV7-8 with TRBJ2-7; TRBD1 is a possible D gene (5 bases). The V end was cut by 1 base, the J end by 9 bases, with 22 bases between. CDR1 is SGHVS, CDR2 FQNEAQ, per germline. The CDR3 has 16 residues. The DNA of the CDR3 is TGTGCCAGCAGCTTAGGTTTCGGCAGGGTAGTAGTCCGGCAGTACTTC. Protein product: CASSLGFGRVVVRQYF. Together with reference TRBV7-8 and TRBJ2-7, the CDR3 gives the full variable domain: GAGVSQSPRYKVAKRGQDVALRCDPISGHVSLFWYQQALGQGPEFLTYFQNEAQLDKSGLPSDRFFAERPEGSVSTLKIQRTQQEDSAVYLCASSLGFGRVVVRQYFGPGTRLTVT.

This clonotype was seen repeatedly, ten times or more. The V call is TRBV6-1, the J call TRBJ1-1; D remains ambiguous. The CDR3 is 13 amino acids. Germline V CDR1 and CDR2: MNHNS, SASEGT. Trimming pared 5 bases from V and 1 base from J, leaving 8 bases between. As DNA, the CDR3 is TGTGCCAGCAGTCCGCCGGAGAACACTGAAGCTTTCTTT. It is translated as CASSPPENTEAFF.

This clonotype was picked up many times. This sequence joins TRBV2 and TRBJ2-7; a weak D match, TRBD1 (6 bases). V lost 8 bases and J 2 bases, leaving 19 bases between the germline ends. CDR3 length: 15 amino acids. Germline V CDR1 and CDR2: SNHLY, FYNNEI. The CDR3 nucleotides read TGTGCCAGCCACCCTGGGGGCCCTGGGGCCTACGAGCAGTACTTC. Its protein is CASHPGGPGAYEQYF.

The sample holds many counts of this clonotype. The V gene is TRBV20-1, the J gene TRBJ1-5; D call uncertain. The CDR3 sequence is 14 residues long. The germline V and J ends were trimmed by 0 bases and 2 bases, with 8 bases remaining between them. CDR1 is DFQATT, CDR2 SNEGSKA, per germline (reference sequence). This CDR3 is CSARERRGNQPQHF. The CDR3 DNA reads as TGCAGTGCTAGAGAGAGGAGGGGCAATCAGCCCCAGCATTTT.

Only one count was recorded for this clonotype. The rearrangement links TRBV19 to TRBJ1-1; D may be TRBD1 (6 bases). CDR3 size: 13 residues. Germline V gives CDR1 LNHDA, CDR2 SQIVND (reference sequence). With 7 bases removed from V and 7 bases from J, the gap between germline ends came to 16 bases. The CDR3: CASTTTGGREAFF. CDR3 nucleotides: TGTGCCAGTACAACGACAGGCGGCCGTGAAGCTTTCTTT.

The rearrangement links TRBV15 to TRBJ1-2, with 9 nucleotides matching TRBD1. With V trimmed by 3 bases and J by 6 bases, 5 bases remained unmatched. CDR3 size: 14 residues. Per the germline V gene, CDR1 is LNHNV and CDR2 is YYDKDF (reference sequence). CDR3 DNA: TGTGCCACCAGCAGCTCGGGGACAGGGAATGGCTACACCTTC. Its protein product is CATSSSGTGNGYTF.

The sample holds one count of this clonotype. A much more abundant neighbour one base away suggests this may be a read error. The chain uses TRBV5-6 and TRBJ1-2, with a tentative D call TRBD1 (5 bases). This CDR3 spans 14 amino acids. Looked up from germline, CDR1 is SGHDT and CDR2 is YYEEEE. The CDR3 sequence: CASSQGIRVPGFTF. The CDR3 DNA reads TGTGCCAGCAGCCAGGGTATCAGGGTGCCCGGCTTCACCTTC. Full variable domain (outside the CDR3, taken from reference TRBV5-6 and TRBJ1-2): DAGVTQSPTHLIKTRGQQVTLRCSPKSGHDTVSWYQQALGQGPQFIFQYYEEEERQRGNFPDRFSGHQFPNYSSELNVNALLLGDSALYLCASSQGIRVPGFTFGSGTRLTVV.

The chain carries TRBV11-2 and TRBJ2-3; 10 positions match TRBD1. With V trimmed by 5 bases and J by 5 bases, 7 bases remained unmatched. Germline lookup yields CDR1 SGHAT and CDR2 FQNNGV. The CDR3 runs to 15 residues. The CDR3 sequence: CASSRDRGLKDTQYF. The CDR3 coding sequence is TGTGCCAGCAGCAGAGACAGGGGGCTGAAAGATACGCAGTATTTT. The full variable domain, with the rest looked up from reference TRBV11-2 and TRBJ2-3, is EAGVAQSPRYKIIEKRQSVAFWCNPISGHATLYWYQQILGQGPKLLIQFQNNGVVDDSQLPKDRFSAERLKGVDSTLKIQPAKLEDSAVYLCASSRDRGLKDTQYFGPGTRLTVL.

The rearrangement joins TRBV20-1 to TRBJ1-6, with D possibly TRBD1 on 6 matching bases. This CDR3 is 17 amino acids long. From germline, CDR1 is DFQATT and CDR2 SNEGSKA (reference sequence). The V end lost 3 bases, the J end lost 0 bases, and 15 bases lay between the germline ends. CDR3 sequence: CSASVGGRSSYNSPLHF. CDR3 sequence (DNA): TGCAGTGCTAGCGTAGGGGGACGGAGCTCCTATAATTCACCCCTCCACTTT.

CDR3 nucleotide sequence: TGTGCCATCAGACCGGGACTAGGGGACTACGAGCAGTACTTC. Protein product: CAIRPGLGDYEQYF. This chain joins TRBV10-3 and TRBJ2-7, with 8 bases aligning to TRBD2. CDR3 length equals 14 residues. Germline V gives CDR1 ENHRY, CDR2 SYGVKD. Unmatched junction bases numbered 7, after V lost 6 bases and J lost 3 bases.

A word on this clonotype: The CDR3 does not end in the conserved phenylalanine or tryptophan, so this is likely a read error. V usage is TRBV20-1 and J usage is TRBJ2-3, with D unclear. Looked up from germline, CDR1 is DFQATT and CDR2 is SNEGSKA (reference sequence). The CDR3 loop spans 17 amino acids. The V end lost 3 bases, the J end lost 3 bases, and 22 bases lay between the germline ends. CDR3 DNA sequence: TGCAGTGCTAGTCCGTTGTTAACGGATAAAATAACAGATACGCAGTATCTT. Protein: CSASPLLTDKITDTQYL.

This clonotype has at least ten counts. The chain recombines TRBV20-1 with TRBJ2-7; TRBD2 matches at 7 bases. Germline CDR1 DFQATT, CDR2 SNEGSKA (reference sequence). The length of the CDR3 is 14 residues. The V segment lost 3 bases and the J segment 0 bases; nucleotides outside the gene matches: 5. The CDR3: CSARRGTSSYEQYF. CDR3 sequence (DNA): TGCAGTGCTAGGCGGGGGACCTCCTCCTACGAGCAGTACTTC.

This rearrangement joins TRBV2 to TRBJ1-2; D unresolved. Looked up from germline, CDR1 is SNHLY and CDR2 is FYNNEI. V lost 5 bases and J 5 bases, leaving 6 bases between the germline ends. The CDR3 covers 11 residues. CDR3 bases: TGTGCCAGCAGTCCAGAATATGGCTACACCTTC. Translation: CASSPEYGYTF.

The chain carries TRBV10-1 and TRBJ1-1; no definite D call. Germline V gene data show CDR1 as WNHNN and CDR2 as SYGVQD (reference sequence). The CDR3 covers 14 residues. Trimming stripped 8 bases from V and 4 bases from J, with 17 bases between. CDR3 DNA sequence: TGCGCCAGCCCCGGGCCCCCTCCCATCACTGAAGCTTTCTTT. This sequence encodes CASPGPPPITEAFF.

This sequence joins TRBV15 and TRBJ1-1; no firm D call. Between the trimmed V and J ends, which lost 5 bases and 0 bases, there was a span of 13 bases. The CDR3 contains 15 residues. Per the germline V gene, CDR1 is LNHNV and CDR2 is YYDKDF (reference sequence). The CDR3 DNA is TGTGCCACCAGCGACCTACAGTACATGAACACTGAAGCTTTCTTT. Its protein product is CATSDLQYMNTEAFF.

This clonotype was observed many times. This chain connects TRBV12-3 or TRBV12-4 to TRBJ2-7; D possibly corresponds to TRBD1 (5 bases). Trimming removed 3 bases at V and 11 bases at J, with 14 bases between. The CDR3 is 12 amino acids. This CDR3 reads CASSFGRTMKYF. CDR3 DNA: TGTGCCAGCAGTTTCGGCCGGACAATGAAGTACTTC.

Only one count was recorded for this clonotype. It may be a read error: a sequence one base away is much more abundant. J is TRBJ2-5 and V is TRBV12-3 or TRBV12-4; TRBD1 agrees at 10 bases. CDR3 length: 17 residues. CDR3 nucleotides: TGTGCCAGCAGTTTTCGTTCCCGGGACAGGGGTTCAGAGGCCCAGTACTTC. This gives the protein CASSFRSRDRGSEAQYF.

The table lists this clonotype with many counts. The rearrangement links TRBV11-2 to TRBJ1-6; TRBD1 might be the D (6 bases). V was shortened by 3 bases and J by 7 bases, with 16 bases between the two germline ends. This CDR3 contains 16 residues. Germline V gene data show CDR1 as SGHAT and CDR2 as FQNNGV. The CDR3 sequence is CASSFRSAGTNSPLHF. The CDR3 nucleotides are TGTGCCAGCAGCTTCAGGTCGGCAGGGACAAATTCACCCCTCCACTTT. The whole variable domain, filled in from reference TRBV11-2 and TRBJ1-6, reads EAGVAQSPRYKIIEKRQSVAFWCNPISGHATLYWYQQILGQGPKLLIQFQNNGVVDDSQLPKDRFSAERLKGVDSTLKIQPAKLEDSAVYLCASSFRSAGTNSPLHFGNGTRLTVT.

A note on this clonotype: This may stem from a read error, because a much larger clone lies one nucleotide away. The rearrangement links TRBV10-3 to TRBJ1-1; D gene ambiguous. Germline V gene data show CDR1 as ENHRY and CDR2 as SYGVKD. The CDR3 extends over 11 amino acids. Trimming cost V 6 bases and J 3 bases, with 5 bases left between them. CDR3 nucleotide sequence: TGTGCCATCAGGTGGGACACTGAAGCTTTCTTT. Translation gives CAIRWDTEAFF.

At least ten counts were recorded for this clonotype. The chain is built from TRBV5-6 and TRBJ2-7; D remains ambiguous. CDR3 length: 14 residues. Germline CDR1 reads SGHDT; CDR2 reads YYEEEE. The germline V and J ends were trimmed by 1 base and 6 bases, with 14 bases remaining between them. The CDR3 protein is CASSLIDSVGEQYF. CDR3 DNA sequence: TGTGCCAGCAGCTTGATTGACTCAGTGGGCGAGCAGTACTTC.

The V and J genes are TRBV28 and TRBJ2-1, with 8 bases aligning to TRBD2. This CDR3 region has 14 residues. Looked up from germline, CDR1 is MDHEN and CDR2 is SYDVKM. Unmatched junction bases numbered 9, after V lost 3 bases and J lost 11 bases. The DNA for the CDR3 is TGTGCCAGCAGTTTGGGCGGGAGGCTGAGTAAGCAGTTCTTC. Residues: CASSLGGRLSKQFF. Together with reference TRBV28 and TRBJ2-1, the CDR3 gives the full variable domain: DVKVTQSSRYLVKRTGEKVFLECVQDMDHENMFWYRQDPGLGLRLIYFSYDVKMKEKGDIPEGYSVSREKKERFSLILESASTNQTSMYLCASSLGGRLSKQFFGPGTRLTVL.